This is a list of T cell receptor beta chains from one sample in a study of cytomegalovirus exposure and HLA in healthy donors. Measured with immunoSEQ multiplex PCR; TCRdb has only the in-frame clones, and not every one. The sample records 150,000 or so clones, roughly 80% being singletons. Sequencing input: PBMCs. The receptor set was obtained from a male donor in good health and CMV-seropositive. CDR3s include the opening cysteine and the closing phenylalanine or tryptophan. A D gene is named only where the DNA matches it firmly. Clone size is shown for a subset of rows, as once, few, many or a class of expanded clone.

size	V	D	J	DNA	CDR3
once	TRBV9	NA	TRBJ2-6	TGTGCCAGCAGCGTCAGCGGGTCCAGCTCTGGGGCCAACGTCCTGACTTTC	CASSVSGSSSGANVLTF
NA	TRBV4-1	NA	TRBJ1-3	TGCGCCAGCAGCCGAGGACAGTTAAACACCATATATTTT	CASSRGQLNTIYF
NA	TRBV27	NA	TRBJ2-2	TGTGCCAGCAGTTTATCTAAGGGGTCCGGGGAGCTGTTTTTT	CASSLSKGSGELFF
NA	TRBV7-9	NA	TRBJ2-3	TGTGCCAGCAGCCGCTCCCTGGGGGGGCTTGGCACAGATACGCAGTATTTT	CASSRSLGGLGTDTQYF
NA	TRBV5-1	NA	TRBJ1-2	TGCGCCAGCAGTACCTCCCAGGGGGGCTACACCTTC	CASSTSQGGYTF
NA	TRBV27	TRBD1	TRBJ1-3	TGTGCCAGCAGTTCACGACAGGGGAGTGGAAACACCATATATTTT	CASSSRQGSGNTIYF
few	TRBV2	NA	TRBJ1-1	TGTGCCAGCAGTACCAGGGGAAGGAACACTGAAGCTTTCTTT	CASSTRGRNTEAFF
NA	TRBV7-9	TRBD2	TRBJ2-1	TGTGCCAGCAGCCCCCGGACTAGTGGATATGAGCAGTTCTTC	CASSPRTSGYEQFF
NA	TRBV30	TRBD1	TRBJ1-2	TGTGCCTGGAGTGTGGCACAGGGGGTCGGCTACACCTTC	CAWSVAQGVGYTF
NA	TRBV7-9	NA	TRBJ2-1	TGTGCCAGCAGCTCCCGCGGAGGATACAATGAGCAGTTCTTC	CASSSRGGYNEQFF
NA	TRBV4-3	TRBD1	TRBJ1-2	TGCGCCAGCAGCCAAGATGACAGGGGGTACTATGGCTACACCTTC	CASSQDDRGYYGYTF
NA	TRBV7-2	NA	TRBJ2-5	TGTGCCAGCAGCTTTCGCGGGGGCGAAGAGACCCAGTACTTC	CASSFRGGEETQYF
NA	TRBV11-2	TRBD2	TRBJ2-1	TGTGCCAGCAGCCACCTCGGACTAGCGGGAGGCAATGAGCAGTTCTTC	CASSHLGLAGGNEQFF
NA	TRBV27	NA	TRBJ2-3	TGTGCCAGCAGTTTAGGAGGATACGGTAAGGAAGATACGCAGTATTTT	CASSLGGYGKEDTQYF
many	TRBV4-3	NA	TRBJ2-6	TGCGCCAGCAGCCAAGACTCCTCGGGGACTGGGGCCAACGTCCTGACTTTC	CASSQDSSGTGANVLTF
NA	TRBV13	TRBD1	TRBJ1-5	TGTGCCAGCAGCAAACGACAGGGATGGATGGGCAATCAGCCCCAGCATTTT	CASSKRQGWMGNQPQHF
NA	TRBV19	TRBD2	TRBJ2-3	TGTGCCAGTAGTGAGGGACTAGCGGGTCCCTCGGATACGCAGTATTTT	CASSEGLAGPSDTQYF
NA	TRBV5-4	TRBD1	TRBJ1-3	TGTGCCAGCAGCTTGCAGCAGGGGGCCGTAAACACCATATATTTT	CASSLQQGAVNTIYF
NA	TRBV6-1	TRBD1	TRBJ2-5	TGTGCCAGCAGTGAAACAGGGGTTGAGGTATTAGGAATGACGAACGATCACGGGACCCAGTACTTC	CASSETGVEVLGMTNDHGTQYF
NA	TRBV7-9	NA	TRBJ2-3	TGTGCCAGCAGCGTAAACAGGGCAGATACGCAGTATTTT	CASSVNRADTQYF
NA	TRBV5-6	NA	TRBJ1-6	TGTGCCAGCAGCCGTCTAGGGGATTTACGTTCACCCCTCCACTTT	CASSRLGDLRSPLHF
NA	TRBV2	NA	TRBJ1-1	TGTGCCAGCAGTGAAGGGAAACGGAGGGACACTGAAGCTTTCTTT	CASSEGKRRDTEAFF
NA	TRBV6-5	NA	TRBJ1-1	TGTGCCAGCAGTTACCCCCCCGGGAGGGAAAACACTGAAACTTTCTTT	CASSYPPGRENTETFF
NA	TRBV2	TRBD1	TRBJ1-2	TGTGCCAGCAGACGGACAGGATTGGATGGCTACACCTTC	CASRRTGLDGYTF
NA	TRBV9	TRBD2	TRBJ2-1	TGTGCCAGCAGCGGATCGGGACTAGCGATAAATGAGCAGTTCTTC	CASSGSGLAINEQFF
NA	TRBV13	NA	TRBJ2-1	TGTGCCAGCAGCTTAGGAGAGAGCTCCTACAATGAGCAGTTCTTC	CASSLGESSYNEQFF
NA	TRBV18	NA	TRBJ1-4	TGTGCCAGCTCCCGGAGGGGAGGGGAAAAACTGTTTTTT	CASSRRGGEKLFF
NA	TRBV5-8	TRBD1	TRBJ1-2	TGTGCCACCACAAATTCACAGGGGGCTGGAGGGTATGGCTACACCTTC	CATTNSQGAGGYGYTF
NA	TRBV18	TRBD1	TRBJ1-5	TGTGCCAGCTCACCTGGGACAGATCAGCCCCAGCATTTT	CASSPGTDQPQHF
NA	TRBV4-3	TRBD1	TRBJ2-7	TGCGCCAGCAGCCAAATCCGGGACAGCTACGAGCAGTACTTC	CASSQIRDSYEQYF
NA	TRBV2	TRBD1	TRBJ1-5	TGTGCCAGCAGTGACAGGGGGCTCGAGCCCCAGCATTTT	CASSDRGLEPQHF
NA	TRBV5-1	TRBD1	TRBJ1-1	TGCGCCAGCAGCCCCTGGACAGGGGGCTATAGGAACACTGAAGCTTTCTTT	CASSPWTGGYRNTEAFF
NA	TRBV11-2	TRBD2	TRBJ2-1	TGTGCCAGCAGCTCGCGGGGGGGGGCCGACAATGAGCAGTTCTTC	CASSSRGGADNEQFF
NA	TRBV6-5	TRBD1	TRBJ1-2	TGTGCCAGCAGGTCAGGGGGTATCTATGGCTACACCTTC	CASRSGGIYGYTF
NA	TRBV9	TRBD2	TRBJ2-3	TGTGCCAGCAGCGTAGGCGGGGGGGCATTGGATACGCAGTATTTT	CASSVGGGALDTQYF
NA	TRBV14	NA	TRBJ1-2	TGTGCCAGCAGCCAGACGGCACAGGGCTATGGCTACACCTTC	CASSQTAQGYGYTF
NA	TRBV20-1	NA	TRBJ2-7	TGCAGTGAGCAGCGGTACGAGCAGTACTTC	CSEQRYEQYF
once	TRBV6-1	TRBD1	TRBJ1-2	TGTGCCAGCAGTGAACCCAACTCCGGGACAGCTAACTATGGCTACACCTTC	CASSEPNSGTANYGYTF
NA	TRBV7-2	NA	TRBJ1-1	TGTGCCAGCAGCCAAGACATTGGGCAGAACACTGAAGCTTTCTTT	CASSQDIGQNTEAFF
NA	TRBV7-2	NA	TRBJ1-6	TGTGCCAGCAGCACGGACAGAACTCTTTCACCCCTCCACTTT	CASSTDRTLSPLHF
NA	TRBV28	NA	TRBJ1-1	TGTGCCAGCAGTTTACAGAACACTGAAGCTTTCTTT	CASSLQNTEAFF
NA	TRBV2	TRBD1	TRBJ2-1	TGTGCCAGCAGCCACTACAGGGGACATGAGCAGTTCTTC	CASSHYRGHEQFF
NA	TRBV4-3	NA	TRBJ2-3	TGCGCCAGCAGCCAAGATTTCCGAGTGGGCGGGATCCCAGATACGCAGTATTTT	CASSQDFRVGGIPDTQYF
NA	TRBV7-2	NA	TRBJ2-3	TGTGCCAGCAGCCTCCAATCGCACGGTGGAGATACGCAGTATTTT	CASSLQSHGGDTQYF
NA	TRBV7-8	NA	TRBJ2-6	TGTGCCAGCAGTGTTCAGTCGTCTGGGGCCAACGTCCTGACTTTC	CASSVQSSGANVLTF
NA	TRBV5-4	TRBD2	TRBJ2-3	TGTGCCAGCAGCTGGCGTCGTTCGCGGGAGGGCCAGTATTTT	CASSWRRSREGQYF
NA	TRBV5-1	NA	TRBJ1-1	TGCGCCAGCAGCTTGGGACAGGAGAACACTGAAGCTTTCTTT	CASSLGQENTEAFF
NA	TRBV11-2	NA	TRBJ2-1	TGTGCCAGCAGCTTAGGAGGGAAAGGGGAGCAGTTCTTC	CASSLGGKGEQFF
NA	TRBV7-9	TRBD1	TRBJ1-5	TGTGCCAGCAGCCGAACGGGACAGGGCACCGGTCAGCCCCAGCATTTT	CASSRTGQGTGQPQHF
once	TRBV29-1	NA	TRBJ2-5	TGCAGCGGCCTAGCTATCGGGAGCGAGACCCAGTACTTC	CSGLAIGSETQYF
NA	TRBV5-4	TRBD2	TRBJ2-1	TGTGCCAGCAGCTTCACGGGGGGCAATGAGCAGTTCTTC	CASSFTGGNEQFF
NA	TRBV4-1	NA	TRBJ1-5	TGCGCCAGCAGCCAAGCCCTAAATCAGCCCCAGCATTTT	CASSQALNQPQHF
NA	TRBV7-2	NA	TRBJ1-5	TGTGCCAGCAGCTTAAGGGGGTATCAGCCCCAGCATTTT	CASSLRGYQPQHF
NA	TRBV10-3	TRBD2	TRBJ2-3	TGTGCCATGGGGACTAGCGGGAGATCAAGCACAGATACGCAGTATTTT	CAMGTSGRSSTDTQYF
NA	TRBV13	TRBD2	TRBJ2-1	TGTGCCAGCAGCCCGTCCTTGGTGCGGGGGGGCTCCTACAATGAGCAGTTCTTC	CASSPSLVRGGSYNEQFF
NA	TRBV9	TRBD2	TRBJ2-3	TGTGCCAGCAGCCCTCAGGGAAGTAGCGGGGGGTTCACAGATACGCAGTATTTT	CASSPQGSSGGFTDTQYF
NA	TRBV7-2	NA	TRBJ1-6	TGTGCCAGCAGCTTGGACAGTAACTATAATTCACCCCTCCACTTT	CASSLDSNYNSPLHF
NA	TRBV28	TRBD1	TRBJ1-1	TGTGCCAGCAGGCACACAGGGGGGACTGAAGCTTTCTTT	CASRHTGGTEAFF